The 22 T cell receptor beta chains presented below share a single source sample, sequenced in a study of T cells expressing NK-cell markers (TCRdb year 2020). The library came from 5' RACE. This sample was sequenced with an Illumina HiSeq 2000. TCRdb reprocessed the reads into one record per CDR3 protein sequence, lacking DNA. The sample table gives thousands of distinct CDR3 sequences. Jointly, the top ten make up around 64% of the sample. The material sequenced was blood T cells: a sorted CD56 or NKG2C T cell subset, CD4+ or CD8+ T cells, or bulk PBMC T cells (not recorded which). These receptors were collected from a man aged 18-69 years in good health.

The genes are TRBV5-6 and TRBJ2-1; TCRdb's assignment of TRBD1 cannot be checked, as there is no DNA. CDR1 is SGHDT and CDR2 is YYEEEE in the germline V gene. CDR3 length equals 14 residues. The CDR3 reads CASSLRGGRNEQFF.

V and J are TRBV29-1 and TRBJ2-7. Germline CDR1 is SQVTM and CDR2 is ANQGSEA. CDR3 size: 13 residues. The CDR3 protein is CSGLDGLSYEQYF.

This sequence joins TRBV6-6 and TRBJ1-2; TCRdb indicates TRBD1, and absent DNA this call remains unverified. This CDR3 has 14 residues. Germline lookup yields CDR1 MNHNY and CDR2 SVGAGI (reference sequence). CDR3 protein: CASSYEGGGYGYTF.

The rearrangement joins TRBV2 to TRBJ1-5; TCRdb's D call, TRBD1, is unchecked because there is no DNA. The length of the CDR3 is 17 residues. Looked up from germline, CDR1 is SNHLY and CDR2 is FYNNEI. CDR3 sequence: CASTASKQGAANQPQHF.

Measured by frequency, this clonotype is medium-sized. The gene calls are TRBV7-2 and TRBJ2-1. This CDR3 has 13 residues. Germline CDR1 SGHTA, CDR2 FQGNSA. The CDR3 sequence: CASSLSPNNEQFF.

This chain joins TRBV6-2 or TRBV6-3 and TRBJ1-6; as DNA is missing, the TRBD1 call by TCRdb cannot be tested. The germline CDR1 and CDR2 sequences are MNHEY and SVGEGT. The CDR3 is 20 amino acids. This CDR3 is CASSYVRGRVPMPNNSPLHF.

The chain carries TRBV6-4 and TRBJ2-3; TCRdb selects TRBD1, and the lack of DNA leaves this call unchecked. Germline V gene lookup returns CDR1 MRHNA and CDR2 SNTAGT. The CDR3 is 16 amino acids. The CDR3 protein is CASSSGQGTSTDTQYF.

This chain links TRBV3-1 with TRBJ2-6; TCRdb's D call, TRBD1, is unchecked because there is no DNA. Germline assignment: CDR1 LGHDT and CDR2 YNNKEL (reference sequence). The CDR3 consists of 16 residues. CDR3 protein: CASSSGWGSGANVLTF.

The chain joins TRBV6-5 to TRBJ2-7; TCRdb's D call of TRBD1 is untestable without DNA. CDR1 is MNHEY, CDR2 SVGAGI, per germline. The CDR3 sequence is 14 residues long. This CDR3 reads CASSYLGQVDEQYF.

The V gene is TRBV20-1, the J gene TRBJ1-1; the D gene TCRdb calls, TRBD1, cannot be checked with no DNA. The CDR3 runs to 13 residues. Germline V gene lookup returns CDR1 DFQATT and CDR2 SNEGSKA (reference sequence). CDR3 sequence: CSAGLSRVTEAFF.

The chain joins TRBV6-1 to TRBJ2-2; TCRdb gives TRBD1 as the D gene, but with no DNA this cannot be confirmed. Germline CDR1 and CDR2: MNHNS and SASEGT. CDR3 length equals 13 residues. This CDR3 is CASTPRDAGELFF.

The J gene is TRBJ2-2, the V gene TRBV29-1. The CDR3 loop spans 13 amino acids. Germline lookup yields CDR1 SQVTM and CDR2 ANQGSEA. The CDR3 here is CSVEGYYTGELFF.

The chain links TRBV20-1 to TRBJ2-3; TCRdb's D call, TRBD2, is unchecked because there is no DNA. The CDR3 extends over 15 amino acids. CDR1 and CDR2 (germline): DFQATT, SNEGSKA (reference sequence). This CDR3 reads CSARRLDRDSDTQYF.

The chain links TRBV19 to TRBJ2-1. The CDR3 runs 12 residues. The germline gives CDR1 LNHDA, CDR2 SQIVND (reference sequence). CDR3 sequence: CASSNPIGEQFF. Based on the CDR3 plus reference TRBV19 and TRBJ2-1, the full variable domain is DGGITQSPKYLFRKEGQNVTLSCEQNLNHDAMYWYRQDPGQGLRLIYYSQIVNDFQKGDIAEGYSVSREKKESFPLTVTSAQKNPTAFYLCASSNPIGEQFFGPGTRLTVL.

The chain couples TRBV20-1 to TRBJ2-1; TCRdb designates TRBD1, a call that cannot be tested without DNA. Per the germline V gene, CDR1 is DFQATT and CDR2 is SNEGSKA (reference sequence). The CDR3 is 16 residues long. CDR3 sequence: CSARDRGRALYNEQFF.

This chain uses TRBV28 with TRBJ2-6; TCRdb indicates TRBD1, and absent DNA this call remains unverified. The CDR3 spans 16 residues. The germline CDR1 and CDR2 sequences are MDHEN and SYDVKM. CDR3 amino acids: CASSLGTEAGANVLTF.

The rearrangement uses TRBV2 and TRBJ1-6. This CDR3 is built from 13 residues. Germline loops: CDR1 SNHLY, CDR2 FYNNEI. This CDR3 is CASSEAFGSPLHF.

The rearrangement joins TRBV20-1 to TRBJ2-1; TCRdb returns TRBD1, unconfirmable since there is no DNA. Germline V gives CDR1 DFQATT, CDR2 SNEGSKA (reference sequence). This CDR3 has 15 residues. The CDR3 sequence is CSASQLRGRHNEQFF.

This chain joins TRBV21-1 and TRBJ2-5; TCRdb proposes TRBD2, but this gene call is untestable without DNA. TRBV21-1 is marked as a pseudogene. This CDR3 is built from 14 residues. The CDR3 sequence: CASSKGLAQETQYF.

The V and J genes are TRBV12-1 and TRBJ2-7; no DNA is available, so the TRBD1 call from TCRdb remains unchecked. TRBV12-1 is tagged as a pseudogene. This CDR3 is built from 19 residues. The CDR3 sequence: CASSFAGTGEFAYSYEQYF.

The chain couples TRBV15 to TRBJ1-2. Germline V lookup: CDR1 LNHNV, CDR2 YYDKDF (reference sequence). CDR3 length: 15 amino acids. CDR3 sequence reads: CATSHTEGQRVGYTF.

This clonotype is labeled medium-sized based on frequency. V usage is TRBV24-1 and J usage is TRBJ2-2; with no DNA, the TCRdb D assignment of TRBD1 cannot be verified. This CDR3 contains 15 residues. CDR1 and CDR2 from the germline V gene are KGHDR and SFDVKD. The CDR3 sequence is CATSDQGRHTGELFF.